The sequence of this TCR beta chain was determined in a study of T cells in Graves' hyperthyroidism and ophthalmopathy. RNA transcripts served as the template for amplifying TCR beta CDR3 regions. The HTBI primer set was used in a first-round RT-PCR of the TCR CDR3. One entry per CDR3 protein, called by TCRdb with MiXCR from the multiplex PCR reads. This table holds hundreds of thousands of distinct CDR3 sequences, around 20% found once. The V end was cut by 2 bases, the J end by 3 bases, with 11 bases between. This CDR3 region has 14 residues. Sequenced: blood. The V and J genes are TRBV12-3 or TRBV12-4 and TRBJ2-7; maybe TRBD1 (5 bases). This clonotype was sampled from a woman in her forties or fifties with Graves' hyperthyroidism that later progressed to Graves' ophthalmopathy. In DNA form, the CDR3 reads TGTGCCAGCAGTTTATACGGCAGGGACTACGAGCAGTACTTC. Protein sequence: CASSLYGRDYEQYF.